Below, 18 T cell receptor beta chains from the same sample are listed, as sequenced in a study of naive and memory T cell subsets (dated by TCRdb to about 2017). What the work shows at the level of the full study, not this receptor alone: Naive repertoires, especially CD8, contained a few larger clonotypes, possibly memory cells re-expressing CD45RA.

Libraries were constructed by UMI-ligation and nested PCR. The instrument was an Illumina MiSeq. An equimolar mix of two oligonucleotides covering both TRBC1 and TRBC2 was used as the beta constant-region primer. Four rounds of PCR were used to amplify ligated cDNA, with nested alpha and beta constant-region primers being used together with the SP2 primer. TCRdb trimmed the raw reads at Q25, called clones with MiXCR and kept productive beta chains. When rows share a CDR3 protein, they turn into one entry using the most common DNA and genes. Within this sample are over 130,000 distinct CDR3 sequences, with about a fifth of them counted one time only. The ten top clones hold about 0.57% of the sample. For these TCRs, the target antigens are not known. Source material: naive CD8+ T cells from blood. The label giving this sample's cell subset or site can be read as: naive T cells, CD45RA high CD27+. These receptors were obtained from a human donor in good health.

This chain links TRBV6-1 with TRBJ1-1, with TRBD1 identical over 7 bases. The CDR3 is made up of 15 amino acids. Germline-derived CDR1 and CDR2 are MNHNS and SASEGT. The ends lost 4 bases at V and 4 bases at J; junction bases unmatched: 9. Written as DNA, the CDR3 is TGTGCCAGCAGTGCCTTAACAGGGGTCGGCACTGAAGCTTTCTTT. Protein: CASSALTGVGTEAFF.

This clonotype turned up a few times. CDR3 DNA: TGTGCCAGCAGTTATGGGGACAGCGGTCAGCCCCAGCATTTT. Translated: CASSYGDSGQPQHF. This chain connects TRBV6-5 to TRBJ1-5, with TRBD1 identical over 7 bases. Germline trimming cut 3 bases from V and 6 bases from J; bases unmatched to any gene: 5. CDR1 MNHEY and CDR2 SVGAGI come from the germline V gene. CDR3 length: 14 amino acids.

This clonotype was recorded many times. The CDR3 reads CASAQGDYLSNQPQHF. For the CDR3, the DNA is TGTGCTAGTGCCCAGGGTGATTACCTTAGCAATCAGCCCCAGCATTTT. V and J are TRBV12-5 and TRBJ1-5, with D tentatively TRBD1 (5 bases). Germline values: CDR1 LGHNT, CDR2 FRNRAP. Trimming stripped 7 bases from V and 0 bases from J, with 16 bases between. This CDR3 contains 16 residues.

The rearrangement links TRBV7-9 to TRBJ1-4; no firm D call. The CDR3 runs 12 residues. Trimming took 4 bases from V and 3 from J, leaving 3 bases between them. Germline lookup yields CDR1 SEHNR and CDR2 FQNEAQ (reference sequence). The CDR3 DNA reads TGTGCCAGCAGCTCCCCTAATGAAAAACTGTTTTTT. It encodes CASSSPNEKLFF.

The chain links TRBV28 to TRBJ1-1, with 8 bases lining up with TRBD1. This CDR3 spans 19 amino acids. Looked up from germline, CDR1 is MDHEN and CDR2 is SYDVKM. J lost 0 bases, V lost 8 bases, and 20 bases had no gene match. CDR3 nucleotide sequence: TGTGCCAGCGTTGGTCTCTCGACAGGGGCCCTGACGCTGAACACTGAAGCTTTCTTT. Amino acid sequence: CASVGLSTGALTLNTEAFF.

The chain carries TRBV28 and TRBJ1-1; perhaps TRBD1 as D (5 bases). The V end lost 2 bases, the J end lost 0 bases, and 7 bases lay between the germline ends. The CDR3 sequence is 14 residues long. CDR1 is MDHEN, CDR2 SYDVKM, per germline. CDR3: CASSLRGVNTEAFF. CDR3 nucleotide sequence: TGTGCCAGCAGTTTAAGGGGAGTGAACACTGAAGCTTTCTTT.

This clonotype was counted only a few times. This rearrangement joins TRBV28 to TRBJ2-1; D is perhaps TRBD1 (5 bases). Germline V gene data show CDR1 as MDHEN and CDR2 as SYDVKM. With 6 bases removed from V and 0 bases from J, the gap between germline ends came to 15 bases. This CDR3 is built from 16 residues. The CDR3: CASSLEGESSYNEQFF. The CDR3 DNA is TGTGCCAGCAGCTTAGAAGGGGAAAGCTCCTACAATGAGCAGTTCTTC.

The sample holds many counts of this clonotype. The chain links TRBV9 to TRBJ1-2; 9 bases agree with TRBD1. The trim removed 0 bases at V and 4 bases at J, leaving 4 bases unmatched. Germline CDR1 SGDLS, CDR2 YYNGEE. The CDR3 extends over 15 amino acids. The CDR3 is CASSVATGGSYGYTF. As DNA, the CDR3 is TGTGCCAGCAGCGTAGCTACAGGGGGCAGCTATGGCTACACCTTC.

This clonotype was picked up one time. The V and J genes are TRBV28 and TRBJ2-7, with D perhaps matching TRBD2 (6 bases). The ends were cut back, 4 bases at V and 0 bases at J, with 10 bases in the middle. The CDR3 has 14 amino acids. Germline assignment: CDR1 MDHEN and CDR2 SYDVKM. This chain's CDR3 is CASSWGETSYEQYF. CDR3 in DNA: TGTGCCAGCAGTTGGGGGGAAACCTCCTACGAGCAGTACTTC.

V usage is TRBV4-3 and J usage is TRBJ2-1; D perhaps matches TRBD2 (6 bases). Trimming removed 4 bases from V and 5 bases from J, with 21 bases in between. This CDR3 is built from 17 residues. CDR1 and CDR2 (germline): LGHNA, YSLEER. For the CDR3, the DNA is TGCGCCAGCAGCCGACTTACCGCAAGGGAGGCCGACAATGAGCAGTTCTTC. As protein: CASSRLTAREADNEQFF.

There are a few counts of this clonotype. This rearrangement joins TRBV19 to TRBJ1-5, with a weak D call TRBD1 (6 bases). The CDR3 loop spans 16 amino acids. Germline CDR1 reads LNHDA; CDR2 reads SQIVND (reference sequence). V was pared by 6 bases and J by 0 bases, with 15 bases between. The CDR3 nucleotides read TGTGCCAGTAGCAGACAGGTTTATAATAGCAATCAGCCCCAGCATTTT. Translating it yields CASSRQVYNSNQPQHF.

There are a few counts of this clonotype. The V gene is TRBV28, the J gene TRBJ2-7; a possible D gene is TRBD1 (6 bases). V shed 3 bases and J shed 4 bases, with 13 bases lying between them. Germline CDR1 reads MDHEN; CDR2 reads SYDVKM. CDR3 length: 14 amino acids. CDR3 sequence (DNA): TGTGCCAGCAGTTTGAGGGACACTATTTACGAGCAGTACTTC. Amino acid sequence: CASSLRDTIYEQYF.

This chain uses TRBV29-1 with TRBJ2-7; 10 bases fit TRBD1. Germline V gene data show CDR1 as SQVTM and CDR2 as ANQGSEA. The V and J ends lost 7 bases and 3 bases, in that order; junction bases with no gene match: 3. CDR3 length: 12 residues. The CDR3 is CSAGTGDYEQYF. For the CDR3, the DNA is TGCAGCGCCGGGACAGGGGACTACGAGCAGTACTTC.

This clonotype was picked up a small number of times. CDR3 loop: CSAISGPTDTQYF. The CDR3 coding sequence is TGCAGTGCTATTAGCGGGCCCACAGATACGCAGTATTTT. The genes are TRBV20-1 and TRBJ2-3; 7 bases are a match to TRBD2. Germline V gives CDR1 DFQATT, CDR2 SNEGSKA (reference sequence). With 4 bases clipped from V and 2 bases from J, the junction kept 3 bases outside the gene matches. The CDR3 is made up of 13 amino acids.

The CDR3 nucleotides read TGTGCCAGCCTAGGTCCTACAAGCTCCTACAATGAGCAGTTCTTC. Amino acids: CASLGPTSSYNEQFF. The chain combines TRBV12-3 or TRBV12-4 with TRBJ2-1; no clear D gene. The V end lost 8 bases, the J end lost 0 bases, and 14 bases lay between the germline ends. The CDR3 totals 15 residues.

The sample holds a few counts of this clonotype. The J gene is TRBJ2-3, the V gene TRBV29-1; D might be TRBD1 (5 bases). The V gene's germline CDR1 is SQVTM and CDR2 ANQGSEA. CDR3 size: 14 residues. V was pared by 3 bases and J by 1 base, with 11 bases between. CDR3 coding DNA: TGCAGCGTTGAGGGGCAGGAGCGCACAGATACGCAGTATTTT. Translation gives CSVEGQERTDTQYF.

This sequence joins TRBV6-5 and TRBJ2-7; D unclear. Germline lookup yields CDR1 MNHEY and CDR2 SVGAGI. This CDR3 comprises 15 residues. The V end was cut by 0 bases, the J end by 1 base, with 10 bases between. CDR3 loop: CASSYSISFSYEQYF. In nucleotides, the CDR3 is TGTGCCAGCAGTTACTCGATCAGTTTTTCCTACGAGCAGTACTTC.

The genes are TRBV6-5 and TRBJ2-1; 8 positions match TRBD2. The trim removed 1 base at V and 2 bases at J, leaving 1 base unmatched. CDR3 length: 15 residues. The V gene's germline CDR1 is MNHEY and CDR2 SVGAGI. CDR3 sequence: CASSYLAGPYNEQFF. As DNA, the CDR3 is TGTGCCAGCAGTTACTTAGCGGGACCCTACAATGAGCAGTTCTTC.